This TCR beta chain was sequenced in a study of cytomegalovirus exposure and HLA in healthy donors. As for the study in general: Of all 400 or so donors who were genotyped, roughly 81% belonged to the Caucasian-associated ancestry cluster.

Donors showed nominal health when sampled, although they likely had unrecorded immune exposures. The germline V gene has CDR1 SGHRS and CDR2 YFSETQ. The CDR3 has 14 amino acids. Trimming at V came to 4 bases and at J to 0 bases, leaving 4 bases not matched to a gene. General study points: Equally common other TCR beta chains were less clonally expanded than HLA-associated ones, a later analysis found. Immune exposure information available was restricted to CMV serostatus.

PCR primers comprised 60 Vbeta and 13 Jbeta primers. Generated by immunoSEQ multiplex PCR, the TCRdb table keeps only in-frame clones and is missing some. The data hold around 200,000 clones, with approximately 79% observed a single time. A remark on this clone: Its target is unknown.

This TCR was sampled from a man aged 45-65 years in good health and CMV-seronegative. The source material was PBMCs. J is TRBJ2-7 and V is TRBV5-1; 7 bases are a match to TRBD1. The CDR3 sequence: CASSLGQSSYEQYF. CDR3 DNA: TGCGCCAGCAGCCTGGGACAGAGCTCCTACGAGCAGTACTTC.